This T cell receptor beta chain is from a study of OX40 agonist ivuxolimab in advanced cancers. Here immunoSEQ multiplex PCR was the method, and the copy in TCRdb shows in-frame clones only, minus some. The repertoire holds 75,000 to 90,000 clones, with around 90% as singletons. The source material was CD4+ or CD8+ T cells sorted from blood, sampled in a trial of the OX40 agonist ivuxolimab. This receptor was obtained from an adult with an advanced solid tumor such as melanoma, head and neck, liver or kidney cancer.

The CDR3 sequence is CASSYRGGGWSYEQYV. The CDR3 DNA is TGTGCCAGCAGTTACCGGGGTGGGGGTTGGTCCTACGAGCAGTACGTC. This chain uses TRBV6-6 with TRBJ2-7; the D gene could be TRBD1 or TRBD2 (5 bases each). CDR1 is MNHNY and CDR2 is SVGAGI in the germline V gene (reference sequence). The CDR3 has 16 residues. The V end was cut by 2 bases, the J end by 1 base, with 15 bases between.